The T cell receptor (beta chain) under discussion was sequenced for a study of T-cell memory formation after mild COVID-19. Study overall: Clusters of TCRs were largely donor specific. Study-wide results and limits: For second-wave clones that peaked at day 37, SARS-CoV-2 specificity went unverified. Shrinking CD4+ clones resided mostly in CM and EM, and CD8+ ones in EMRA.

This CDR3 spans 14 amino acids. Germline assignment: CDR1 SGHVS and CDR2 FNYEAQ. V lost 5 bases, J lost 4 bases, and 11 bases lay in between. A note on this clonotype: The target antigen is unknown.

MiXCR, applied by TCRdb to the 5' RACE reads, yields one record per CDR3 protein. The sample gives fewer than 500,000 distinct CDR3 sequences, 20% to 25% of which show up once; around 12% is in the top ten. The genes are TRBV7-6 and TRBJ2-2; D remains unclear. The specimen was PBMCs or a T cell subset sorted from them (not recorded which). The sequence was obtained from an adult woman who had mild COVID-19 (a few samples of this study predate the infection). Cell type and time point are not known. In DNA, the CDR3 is TGTGCCAGCAGCCTCGAGCCCACCACCGGGGAGCTGTTTTTT. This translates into CASSLEPTTGELFF.